This TCR beta chain appears in the sequencing data of a study of OX40 agonist ivuxolimab in advanced cancers. Across the whole study: A diagnosis of hepatocellular carcinoma, melanoma, renal cell or head and neck cancer was present in dose-escalation patients. Males comprised around 80% of the group, whose mean age was about 60 years (range about 20 to 79).

To note about this clone: The antigen remains undetermined.

The CDR3 is 16 residues long. Looked up from germline, CDR1 is SGHVS and CDR2 is FNYEAQ. Trimming removed 4 bases at V and 0 bases at J, with 10 bases between. The repertoire was sequenced with immunoSEQ multiplex PCR; TCRdb's copy has only in-frame clones and lacks some. The data hold some 30,000 clones, with around 90% observed a single time. Study-level findings and limits: Among the lowest peripheral clonal expansion occurred in 0.1-3.0 mg/kg partial responders.

The sample here was CD4+ or CD8+ T cells sorted from blood, taken in a trial of the OX40 agonist ivuxolimab. The TCR sequence derives from an adult with an advanced solid tumor such as melanoma, head and neck, liver or kidney cancer. V usage is TRBV7-6 and J usage is TRBJ1-6, with a tentative D call TRBD1 (6 bases). The DNA for the CDR3 is TGTGCCAGCAGCTCCCTAGGGGGCTCCTATAATTCACCCCTCCACTTT. It specifies CASSSLGGSYNSPLHF.